The rows below give T cell receptor beta chains drawn from one sample of a study of human thymus T cells. Libraries were prepared by immunoSEQ multiplex PCR; TCRdb keeps only in-frame clonotypes and omits some of them. The data contain under 150,000 clones, around 94% of them seen just once; the ten biggest clones take up more than 0.02%. The sequencing sample was made of thymus tissue. Receptors originate from a boy younger than two with a congenital heart defect but otherwise immunologically healthy. Both conserved end residues are part of each CDR3. Fields, in order: clone size, V gene, D gene, J gene, CDR3 protein, CDR3 DNA. D genes are given only for firm matches. The size field is filled for only some rows; it gives once, few, many or a size class.

-	TRBV19	-	TRBJ1-2	CATRWTEGRRYTF	TGTGCCACCCGGTGGACGGAAGGGCGGCGCTACACCTTC
-	TRBV30	TRBD1	TRBJ1-4	CAWSRPGTGDEKLFF	TGTGCCTGGAGCCGCCCCGGAACAGGGGATGAAAAACTGTTTTTT
-	TRBV5-1	-	TRBJ1-1	CASSPYMNTEAFF	TGCGCCAGCAGCCCCTACATGAACACTGAAGCTTTCTTT
-	TRBV19	TRBD1	TRBJ1-3	CASSIGTGIGNTIYF	TGTGCCAGTAGTATTGGGACAGGGATCGGAAACACCATATATTTT
-	TRBV27	TRBD1	TRBJ2-1	CASTTLRTGGTYNEQFF	TGTGCCAGCACCACCCTGCGGACAGGGGGGACCTACAATGAGCAGTTCTTC
-	TRBV27	TRBD2	TRBJ2-5	CASSLWGLGAQETQYF	TGTGCCAGCAGTTTATGGGGACTAGGGGCCCAAGAGACCCAGTACTTC
-	TRBV10-3	TRBD1	TRBJ2-3	CAISELSGGTLPTTDTQYF	TGTGCCATCAGTGAGTTATCAGGGGGAACCCTTCCAACCACAGATACGCAGTATTTT
-	TRBV6-5	TRBD2	TRBJ2-1	CASSWGLAGTEQFF	TGTGCCAGCAGTTGGGGACTAGCGGGGACTGAGCAGTTCTTC
-	TRBV28	TRBD1	TRBJ1-1	CASSATGETEAFF	TGTGCCAGCAGTGCGACAGGGGAGACTGAAGCTTTCTTT
-	TRBV18	-	TRBJ2-7	CASSPRARGRLGFYEQYF	TGTGCCAGCTCACCACGAGCGAGAGGGCGACTCGGCTTCTACGAGCAGTACTTC
-	TRBV28	TRBD2	TRBJ2-2	CASQTSGGANTGELFF	TGTGCCAGCCAGACTAGCGGGGGGGCGAACACCGGGGAGCTGTTTTTT
-	TRBV28	TRBD1	TRBJ2-2	CASSPGTGETGELFF	TGTGCCAGCAGTCCCGGGACAGGGGAGACCGGGGAGCTGTTTTTT
-	TRBV6-5	-	TRBJ2-5	CASSYRAGSQETQYF	TGTGCCAGCAGTTACCGGGCAGGGTCCCAAGAGACCCAGTACTTC
-	TRBV30	-	TRBJ1-2	CAWSRTEDYGYTF	TGTGCCTGGAGTAGGACAGAAGACTATGGCTACACCTTC
-	TRBV7-2	TRBD1	TRBJ2-7	CASSRDRGEQYF	TGTGCCAGCAGCCGTGACAGGGGTGAGCAGTACTTC
-	TRBV18	-	TRBJ2-1	CASSPQTGLQFF	TGTGCCAGCTCACCCCAAACAGGGCTGCAGTTCTTC
-	TRBV14	-	TRBJ1-1	CASSQGVRIAFF	TGTGCCAGCAGCCAAGGAGTAAGGATAGCTTTCTTT
-	TRBV19	-	TRBJ1-2	CASSRDGENYGYTF	TGTGCCAGTAGTAGGGACGGAGAAAACTATGGCTACACCTTC
-	TRBV9	-	TRBJ1-6	CASSVQDQGGNSPLHF	TGTGCCAGCAGCGTACAGGATCAGGGTGGCAATTCACCCCTCCACTTT
-	TRBV4-1	TRBD1	TRBJ1-2	CASSQAVRRTGTMGYTF	TGCGCCAGCAGCCAAGCCGTGAGGCGGACAGGTACTATGGGCTACACCTTC
-	TRBV7-2	-	TRBJ2-4	CASSLGTAIAKNIQYF	TGTGCCAGCAGCTTAGGGACAGCTATAGCCAAAAACATTCAGTACTTC
-	TRBV28	-	TRBJ2-1	CASSLLGAGSYNEQFF	TGTGCCAGCAGTTTATTAGGGGCGGGGTCCTACAATGAGCAGTTCTTC
-	TRBV7-3	TRBD2	TRBJ2-7	CASSLKLLRVAGGPLQIYEQYF	TGTGCCAGCAGCTTAAAGCTTCTAAGGGTAGCGGGGGGCCCCCTTCAGATCTACGAGCAGTACTTC
-	TRBV4-3	-	TRBJ1-1	CASSQKGPMNTEAFF	TGCGCCAGCAGCCAAAAAGGGCCAATGAACACTGAAGCTTTCTTT
-	TRBV6-5	-	TRBJ1-2	CASKARGGSYGYTF	TGTGCCAGCAAGGCCAGGGGTGGATCCTATGGCTACACCTTC
-	TRBV15	-	TRBJ1-6	CATRVPPLHF	TGTGCCACCAGAGTTCCCCCCCTCCACTTT
-	TRBV5-6	-	TRBJ2-7	CASSFGGGQTYEQYF	TGTGCCAGCAGCTTCGGAGGGGGCCAAACCTACGAGCAGTACTTC
-	TRBV19	-	TRBJ2-1	CASSIGYSASYNEQFF	TGTGCCAGTAGTATAGGCTACTCCGCCTCCTACAATGAGCAGTTCTTC
-	TRBV5-1	-	TRBJ2-2	CASRNLEVGRTGELFF	TGCGCCAGCCGTAACTTGGAAGTAGGGCGGACCGGGGAGCTGTTTTTT
once	TRBV4-1	TRBD2	TRBJ2-7	CASSREGLYPLIF	TGCGCCAGCAGCCGGGAGGGGTTGTATCCCCTTATATTC
-	TRBV6-6	-	TRBJ1-5	CASSPPDTFNQPQHF	TGTGCCAGCAGTCCCCCGGACACATTCAATCAGCCCCAGCATTTT